This T cell receptor (beta chain) was profiled in a study of identical twins. CDR1 and CDR2 (germline): SGHRS, YFSETQ. V lost 3 bases to trimming and J lost 4 bases, with 13 bases between them. This CDR3 comprises 14 residues. Of note for this clonotype: Its antigen is as yet unknown.

Study-level findings and limits: A partial confounding effect on zero-insertion analyses could come from invariant MAIT and iNKT cells. Cord blood's abundant beta clonotypes had fewer insertions, unlike memory repertoires. Some out-of-frame alpha sequences were shared by twins, and these showed excess low generation probability. The study found weaker excess twin sharing in beta out-of-frame sequences.

TCRdb ran MiXCR on the 5' RACE reads and lists one entry per CDR3 protein. The table includes 250,000 or so distinct CDR3 sequences, approximately 7% detected once. The data also belong to a second study, concerning yellow fever vaccine responses in identical twins.

The rearrangement joins TRBV5-1 to TRBJ1-1, with D tentatively TRBD1 (6 bases). Sequenced sample: memory (CD45RO+) T cells sorted from blood. This TCR derives from a young woman in good health. CDR3 in DNA: TGCGCCAGCAGCTGGGCACAGGGTACCACTGAAGCTTTCTTT. It translates to CASSWAQGTTEAFF.